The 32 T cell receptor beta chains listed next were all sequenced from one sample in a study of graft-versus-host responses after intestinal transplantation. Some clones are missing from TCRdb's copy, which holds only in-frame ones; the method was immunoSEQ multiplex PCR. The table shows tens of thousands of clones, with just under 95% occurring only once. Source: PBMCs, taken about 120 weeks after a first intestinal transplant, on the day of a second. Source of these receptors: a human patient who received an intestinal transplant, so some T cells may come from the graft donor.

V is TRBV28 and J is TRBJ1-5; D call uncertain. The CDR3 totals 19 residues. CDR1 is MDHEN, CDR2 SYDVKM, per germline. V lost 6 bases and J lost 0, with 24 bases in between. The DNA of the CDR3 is TGTGCCAGCAGCCCCCCTTACGTCGGTTTCTTTGATAGCAATCAGCCCCAGCATTTT. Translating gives CASSPPYVGFFDSNQPQHF.

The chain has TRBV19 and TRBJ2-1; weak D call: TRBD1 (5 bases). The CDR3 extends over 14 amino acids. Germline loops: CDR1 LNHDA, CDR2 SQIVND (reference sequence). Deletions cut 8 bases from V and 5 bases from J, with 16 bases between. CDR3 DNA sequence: TGTGCCAGTTCAGTCCCCCTGGACAACAATGAGCAGTTCTTC. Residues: CASSVPLDNNEQFF.

The CDR3 DNA reads as TGCGCCAGCAGTTTCGGGACAGGGGGCTACGAGCAGTACTTC. Its translation is CASSFGTGGYEQYF. The chain is built from TRBV5-1 and TRBJ2-7; the match to TRBD1 covers 11 bases. CDR1 is SGHRS and CDR2 is YFSETQ in the germline V gene. CDR3 length equals 14 residues. Losses at the gene ends were 5 bases for V and 3 bases for J; bases not matched to a gene: 4.

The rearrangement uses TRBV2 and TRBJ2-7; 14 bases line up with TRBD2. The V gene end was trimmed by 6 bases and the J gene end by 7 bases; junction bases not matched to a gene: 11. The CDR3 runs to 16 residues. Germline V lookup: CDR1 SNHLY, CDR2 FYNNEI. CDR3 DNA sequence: TGTGCCAGCAGGTCAGCCCAGGGACTAGCGGGAGTGGAGCAGTACTTC. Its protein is CASRSAQGLAGVEQYF.

The CDR3 DNA reads TGTGCCAGCAGCTCTACTAGCGGGTTTTACGAGCAGTACTTC. Translating gives CASSSTSGFYEQYF. The V gene is TRBV11-2, the J gene TRBJ2-5, with 9 bases identical to TRBD2. The DNA matches TRBJ2-7 better at its end, which makes the J call doubtful. CDR1 and CDR2 from the germline V gene are SGHAT and FQNNGV. The CDR3 is 14 amino acids.

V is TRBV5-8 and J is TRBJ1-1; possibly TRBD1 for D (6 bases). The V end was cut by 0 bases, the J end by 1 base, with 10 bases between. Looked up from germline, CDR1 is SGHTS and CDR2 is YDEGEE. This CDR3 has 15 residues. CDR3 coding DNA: TGTGCCAGCAGCTTGGCCGGGGGCGGGAACACTGAAGCTTTCTTT. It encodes CASSLAGGGNTEAFF.

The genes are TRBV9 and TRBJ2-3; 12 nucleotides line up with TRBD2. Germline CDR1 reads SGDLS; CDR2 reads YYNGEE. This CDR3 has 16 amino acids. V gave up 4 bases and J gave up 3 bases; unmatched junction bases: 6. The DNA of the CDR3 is TGTGCCAGCAGCACCCGACTAGCGGGAGAGACAGATACGCAGTATTTT. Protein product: CASSTRLAGETDTQYF.

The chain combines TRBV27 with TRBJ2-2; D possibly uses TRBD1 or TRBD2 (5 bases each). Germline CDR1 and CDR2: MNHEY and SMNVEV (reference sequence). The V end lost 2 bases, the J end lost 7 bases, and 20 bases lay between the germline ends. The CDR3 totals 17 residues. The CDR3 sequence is CASSLRYTGGVGGELFF. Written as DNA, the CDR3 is TGTGCCAGCAGTTTAAGATATACTGGGGGAGTAGGCGGGGAGCTGTTTTTT.

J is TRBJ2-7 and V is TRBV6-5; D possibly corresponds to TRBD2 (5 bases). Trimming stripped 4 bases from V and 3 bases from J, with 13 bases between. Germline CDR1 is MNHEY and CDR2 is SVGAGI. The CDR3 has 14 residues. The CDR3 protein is CASSSHNGNYEQYF. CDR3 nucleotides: TGTGCCAGCAGTTCACATAACGGGAACTACGAGCAGTACTTC.

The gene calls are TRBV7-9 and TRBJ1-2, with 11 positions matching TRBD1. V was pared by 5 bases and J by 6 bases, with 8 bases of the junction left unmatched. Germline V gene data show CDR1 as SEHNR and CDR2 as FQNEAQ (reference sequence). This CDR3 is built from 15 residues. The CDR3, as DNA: TGTGCCAGCAGCGGATCGGACAGGGGGCTGGATGGCTACACCTTC. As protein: CASSGSDRGLDGYTF.

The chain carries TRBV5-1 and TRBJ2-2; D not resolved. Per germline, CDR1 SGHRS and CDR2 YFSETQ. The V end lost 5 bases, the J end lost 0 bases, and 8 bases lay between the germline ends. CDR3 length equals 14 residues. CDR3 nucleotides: TGCGCCAGCAGAGAGACCTCGAACACCGGGGAGCTGTTTTTT. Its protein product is CASRETSNTGELFF.

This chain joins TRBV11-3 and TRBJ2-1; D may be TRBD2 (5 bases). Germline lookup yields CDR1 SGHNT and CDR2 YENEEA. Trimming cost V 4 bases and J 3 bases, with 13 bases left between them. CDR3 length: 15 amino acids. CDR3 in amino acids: CASSSRRDFYNEQFF. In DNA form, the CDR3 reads TGTGCCAGCAGCTCCCGACGGGATTTCTACAATGAGCAGTTCTTC. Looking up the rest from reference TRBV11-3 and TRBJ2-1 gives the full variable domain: EAGVVQSPRYKIIEKKQPVAFWCNPISGHNTLYWYLQNLGQGPELLIRYENEEAVDDSQLPKDRFSAERLKGVDSTLKIQPAELGDSAVYLCASSSRRDFYNEQFFGPGTRLTVL.

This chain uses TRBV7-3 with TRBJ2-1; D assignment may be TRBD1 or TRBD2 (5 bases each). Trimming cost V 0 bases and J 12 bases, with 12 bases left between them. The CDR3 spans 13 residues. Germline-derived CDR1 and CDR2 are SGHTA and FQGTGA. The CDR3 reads CASSLTSGTGQFF. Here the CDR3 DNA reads TGTGCCAGCAGCTTAACATCTGGGACCGGGCAGTTCTTC.

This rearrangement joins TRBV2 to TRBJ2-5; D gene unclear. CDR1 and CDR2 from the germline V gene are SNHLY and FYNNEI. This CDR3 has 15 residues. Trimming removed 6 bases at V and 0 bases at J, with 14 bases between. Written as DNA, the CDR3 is TGTGCCAGCAGGAACTATAACGGCTACCAAGAGACCCAGTACTTC. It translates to CASRNYNGYQETQYF.

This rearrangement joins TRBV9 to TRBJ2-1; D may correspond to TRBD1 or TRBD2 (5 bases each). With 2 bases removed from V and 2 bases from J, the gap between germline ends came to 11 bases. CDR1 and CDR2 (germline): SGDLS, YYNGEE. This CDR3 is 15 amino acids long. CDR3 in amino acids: CASSVGRAPYNEQFF. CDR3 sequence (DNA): TGTGCCAGCAGCGTGGGGCGGGCCCCCTACAATGAGCAGTTCTTC.

CDR3 DNA sequence: TGTGCCAGTAGAATAAACAGGGTAGGCACCGGGGAGCTGTTTTTT. This sequence encodes CASRINRVGTGELFF. J is TRBJ2-2 and V is TRBV19; D possibly corresponds to TRBD1 (6 bases). V dropped 6 bases and J dropped 4 bases, with 15 bases sitting between them. CDR1 is LNHDA and CDR2 is SQIVND in the germline V gene (reference sequence). The CDR3 runs 15 residues.

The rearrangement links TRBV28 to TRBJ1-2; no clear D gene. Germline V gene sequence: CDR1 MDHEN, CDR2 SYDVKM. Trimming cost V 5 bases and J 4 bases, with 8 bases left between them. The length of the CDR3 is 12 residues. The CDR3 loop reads CASSQRGYGYTF. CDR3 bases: TGTGCCAGCAGTCAGAGAGGCTATGGCTACACCTTC.

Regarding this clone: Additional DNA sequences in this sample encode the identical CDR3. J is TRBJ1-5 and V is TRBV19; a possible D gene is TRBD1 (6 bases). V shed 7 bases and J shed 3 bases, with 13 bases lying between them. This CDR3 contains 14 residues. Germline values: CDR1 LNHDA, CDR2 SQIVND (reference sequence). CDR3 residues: CASTPGTYNQPQHF. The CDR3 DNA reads TGTGCCAGTACCCCCGGGACATACAATCAGCCCCAGCATTTT.

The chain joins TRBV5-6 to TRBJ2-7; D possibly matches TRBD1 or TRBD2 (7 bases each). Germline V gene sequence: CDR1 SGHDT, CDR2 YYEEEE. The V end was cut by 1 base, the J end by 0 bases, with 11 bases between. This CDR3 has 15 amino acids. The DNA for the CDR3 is TGTGCCAGCAGCTTGAAGCGGGACAGCTCCTACGAGCAGTACTTC. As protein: CASSLKRDSSYEQYF. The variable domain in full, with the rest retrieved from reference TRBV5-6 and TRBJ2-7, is DAGVTQSPTHLIKTRGQQVTLRCSPKSGHDTVSWYQQALGQGPQFIFQYYEEEERQRGNFPDRFSGHQFPNYSSELNVNALLLGDSALYLCASSLKRDSSYEQYFGPGTRLTVT.

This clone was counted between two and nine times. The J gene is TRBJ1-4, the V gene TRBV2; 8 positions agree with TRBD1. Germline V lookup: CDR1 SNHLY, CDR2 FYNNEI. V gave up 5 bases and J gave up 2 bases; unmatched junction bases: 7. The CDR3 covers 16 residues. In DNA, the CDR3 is TGTGCCAGCAGTCGTCCGGGACAGGACACTAATGAAAAACTGTTTTTT. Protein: CASSRPGQDTNEKLFF.

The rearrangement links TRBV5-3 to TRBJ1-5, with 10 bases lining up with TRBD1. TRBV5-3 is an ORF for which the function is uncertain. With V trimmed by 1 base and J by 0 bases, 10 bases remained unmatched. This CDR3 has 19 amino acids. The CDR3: CARSLPDRGRRGSNQPQHF. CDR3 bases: TGTGCCAGAAGCTTGCCCGACAGGGGGCGCCGGGGTAGCAATCAGCCCCAGCATTTT.

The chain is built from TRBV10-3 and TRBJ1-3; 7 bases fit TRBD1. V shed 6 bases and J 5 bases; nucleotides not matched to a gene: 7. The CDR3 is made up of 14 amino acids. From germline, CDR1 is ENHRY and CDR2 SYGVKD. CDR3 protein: CAIRGGTDRNTIYF. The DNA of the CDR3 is TGTGCCATCAGGGGGGGGACAGATCGAAACACCATATATTTT.

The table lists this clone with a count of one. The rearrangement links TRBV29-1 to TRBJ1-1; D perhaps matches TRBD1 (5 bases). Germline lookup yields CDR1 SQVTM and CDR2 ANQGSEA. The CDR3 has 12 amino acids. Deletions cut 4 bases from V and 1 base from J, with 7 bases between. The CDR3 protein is CSVGQGNTEAFF. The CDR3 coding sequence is TGCAGCGTTGGCCAGGGGAACACTGAAGCTTTCTTT.

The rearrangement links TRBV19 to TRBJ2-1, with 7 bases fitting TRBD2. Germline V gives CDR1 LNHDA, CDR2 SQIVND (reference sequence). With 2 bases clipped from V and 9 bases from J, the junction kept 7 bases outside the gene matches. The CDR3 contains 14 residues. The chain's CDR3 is CASSIYLLAPEQFF. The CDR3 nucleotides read TGTGCCAGTAGTATATACCTACTAGCGCCTGAGCAGTTCTTC.

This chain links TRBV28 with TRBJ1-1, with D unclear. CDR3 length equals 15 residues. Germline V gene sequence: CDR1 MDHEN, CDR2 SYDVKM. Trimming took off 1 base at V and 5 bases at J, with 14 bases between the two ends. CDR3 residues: CASSLSSGERTEAFF. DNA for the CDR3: TGTGCCAGCAGTTTATCCTCCGGGGAGAGGACTGAAGCTTTCTTT.

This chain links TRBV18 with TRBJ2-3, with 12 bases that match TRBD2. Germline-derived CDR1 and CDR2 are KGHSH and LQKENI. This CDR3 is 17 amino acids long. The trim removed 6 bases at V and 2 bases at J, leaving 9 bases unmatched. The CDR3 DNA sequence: TGTGCCAGCTCCCGAATAGGACTAGCGGGACTCACAGATACGCAGTATTTT. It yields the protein CASSRIGLAGLTDTQYF.

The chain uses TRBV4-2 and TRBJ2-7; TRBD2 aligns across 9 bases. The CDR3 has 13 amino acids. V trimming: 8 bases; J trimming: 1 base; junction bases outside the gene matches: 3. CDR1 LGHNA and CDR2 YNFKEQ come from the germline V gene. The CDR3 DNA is TGTGCCAGCGGTCTAGCGGGGTCCTACGAGCAGTACTTC. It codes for CASGLAGSYEQYF.

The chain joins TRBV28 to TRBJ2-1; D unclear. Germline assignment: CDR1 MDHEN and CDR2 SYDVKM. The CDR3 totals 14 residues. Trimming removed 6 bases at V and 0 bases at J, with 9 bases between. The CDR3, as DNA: TGTGCCAGCAGGGCGGTCAGCTCCTACAATGAGCAGTTCTTC. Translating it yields CASRAVSSYNEQFF.

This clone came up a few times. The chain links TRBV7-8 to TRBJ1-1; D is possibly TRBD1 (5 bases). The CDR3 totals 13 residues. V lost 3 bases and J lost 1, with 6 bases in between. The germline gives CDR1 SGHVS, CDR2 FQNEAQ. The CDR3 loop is CASSFGGNTEAFF. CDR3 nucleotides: TGTGCCAGCAGCTTTGGGGGGAACACTGAAGCTTTCTTT.

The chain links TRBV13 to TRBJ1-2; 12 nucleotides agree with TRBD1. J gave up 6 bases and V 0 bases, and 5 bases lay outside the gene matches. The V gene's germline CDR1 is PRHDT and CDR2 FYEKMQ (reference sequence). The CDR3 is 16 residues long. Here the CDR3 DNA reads TGTGCCAGCAGCTTAGGGGGGGGGACAGGGGGCGATGGCTACACCTTC. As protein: CASSLGGGTGGDGYTF.

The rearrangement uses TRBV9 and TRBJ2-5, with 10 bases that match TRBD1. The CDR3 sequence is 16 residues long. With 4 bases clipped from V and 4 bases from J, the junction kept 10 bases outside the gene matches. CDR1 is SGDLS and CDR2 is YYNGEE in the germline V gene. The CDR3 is CASSLNPRTGGETQYF. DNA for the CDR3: TGTGCCAGCAGCCTCAACCCTCGGACAGGGGGAGAGACCCAGTACTTC.

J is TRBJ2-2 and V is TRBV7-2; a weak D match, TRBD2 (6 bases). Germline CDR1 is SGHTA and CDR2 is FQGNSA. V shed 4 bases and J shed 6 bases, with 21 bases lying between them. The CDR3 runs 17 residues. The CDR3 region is CASSSHVSERVPGELFF. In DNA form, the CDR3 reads TGTGCCAGCAGCTCCCACGTGTCGGAGCGGGTCCCCGGGGAGCTGTTTTTT. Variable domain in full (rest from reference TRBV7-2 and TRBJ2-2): GAGVSQSPSNKVTEKGKDVELRCDPISGHTALYWYRQSLGQGLEFLIYFQGNSAPDKSGLPSDRFSAERTGGSVSTLTIQRTQQEDSAVYLCASSSHVSERVPGELFFGEGSRLTVL.